In its sample, the clone carrying this T cell receptor (beta chain) was seen a few times. The antigen is not known. The record originates from a study of T cell responses to AZD1222 COVID-19 vaccine. Study conclusions and caveats: CD4 TCRs covered the whole spike, strongest at regions 160-218 and 743-854. Among the donors, most were white British and more were female, and clonal diversity was possibly underestimated. Sampled repertoires all dated from after the peak T cell response. As reported, nearly half of all spike-specific TCRs target variant regions that are unmutated.

Clones were sequenced by immunoSEQ multiplex PCR, and TCRdb holds only the in-frame ones, with some missing. The table includes 150,000 to 200,000 clones, 92% detected once. The CDR3 sequence is 13 residues long. Germline lookup yields CDR1 MNHEY and CDR2 SVGAGI. J was trimmed by 9 bases and V by 6 bases; bases with no gene match: 10. The sample consisted of peripheral blood, taken 28 days after the second AZD1222 dose. This receptor was identified in an adult who received the AZD1222 COVID-19 vaccine. The chain employs TRBV6-5 and TRBJ1-2; 7 bases align to TRBD1. The CDR3 reads CASRDQGGLSYTF. DNA for the CDR3: TGTGCCAGCAGAGATCAGGGGGGATTAAGCTACACCTTC.